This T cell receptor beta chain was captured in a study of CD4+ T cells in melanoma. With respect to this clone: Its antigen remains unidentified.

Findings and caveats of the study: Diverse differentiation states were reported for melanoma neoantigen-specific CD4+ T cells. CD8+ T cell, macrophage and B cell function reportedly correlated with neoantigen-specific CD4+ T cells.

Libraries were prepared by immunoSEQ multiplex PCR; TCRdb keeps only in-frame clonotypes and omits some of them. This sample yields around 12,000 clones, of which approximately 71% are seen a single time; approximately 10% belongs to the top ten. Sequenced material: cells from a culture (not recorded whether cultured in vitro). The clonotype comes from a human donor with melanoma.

The CDR3: CASSPGSTETQYF. CDR3 DNA: TGTGCCAGCAGCCCCGGGAGTACAGAGACCCAGTACTTC. The chain is built from TRBV7-2 and TRBJ2-5; a weak D match, TRBD2 (6 bases). V lost 5 bases and J 4 bases, leaving 11 bases between the germline ends. The CDR3 has 13 residues. CDR1 is SGHTA, CDR2 FQGNSA, per germline.